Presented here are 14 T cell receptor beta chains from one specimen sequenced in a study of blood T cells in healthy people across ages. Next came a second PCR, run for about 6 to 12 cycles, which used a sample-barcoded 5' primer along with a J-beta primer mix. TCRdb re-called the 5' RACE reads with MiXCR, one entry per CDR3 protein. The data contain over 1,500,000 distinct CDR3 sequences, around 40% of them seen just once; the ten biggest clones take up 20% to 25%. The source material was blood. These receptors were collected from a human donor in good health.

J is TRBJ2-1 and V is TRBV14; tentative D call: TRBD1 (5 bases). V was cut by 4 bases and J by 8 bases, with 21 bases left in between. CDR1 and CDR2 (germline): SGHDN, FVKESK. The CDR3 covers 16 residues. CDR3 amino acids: CASSPHQGWLLDEQFF. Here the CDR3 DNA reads TGTGCCAGCAGCCCCCACCAGGGCTGGTTACTGGATGAGCAGTTCTTC.

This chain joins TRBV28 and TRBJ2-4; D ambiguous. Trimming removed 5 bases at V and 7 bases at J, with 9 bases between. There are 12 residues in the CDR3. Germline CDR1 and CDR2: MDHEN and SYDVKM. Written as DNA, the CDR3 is TGTGCCAGCAGTAGGCCCCGGAACATTCAGTACTTC. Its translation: CASSRPRNIQYF.

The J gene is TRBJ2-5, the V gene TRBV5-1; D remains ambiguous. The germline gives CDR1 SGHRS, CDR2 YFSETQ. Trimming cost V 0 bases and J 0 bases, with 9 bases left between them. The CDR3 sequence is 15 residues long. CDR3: CASSLVAENQETQYF. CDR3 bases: TGCGCCAGCAGCTTGGTGGCAGAAAACCAAGAGACCCAGTACTTC.

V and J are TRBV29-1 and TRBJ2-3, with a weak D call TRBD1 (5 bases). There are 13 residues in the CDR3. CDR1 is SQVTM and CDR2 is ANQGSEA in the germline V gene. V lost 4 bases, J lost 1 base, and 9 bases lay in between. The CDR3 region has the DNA TGCAGCGTTGGGGGCGCGGGCACAGATACGCAGTATTTT. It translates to CSVGGAGTDTQYF.

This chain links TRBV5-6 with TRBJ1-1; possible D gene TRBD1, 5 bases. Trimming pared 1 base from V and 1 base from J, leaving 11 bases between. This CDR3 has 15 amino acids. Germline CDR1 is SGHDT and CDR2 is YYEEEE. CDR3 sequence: CASSLYQGSNTEAFF. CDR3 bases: TGTGCCAGCAGCTTGTATCAGGGATCGAACACTGAAGCTTTCTTT.

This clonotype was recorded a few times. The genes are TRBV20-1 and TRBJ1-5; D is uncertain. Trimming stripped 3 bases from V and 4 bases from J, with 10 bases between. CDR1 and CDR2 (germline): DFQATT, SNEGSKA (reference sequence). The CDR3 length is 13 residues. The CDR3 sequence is CSARSDGNQPQHF. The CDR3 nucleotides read TGCAGTGCTAGGTCGGACGGAAATCAGCCCCAGCATTTT.

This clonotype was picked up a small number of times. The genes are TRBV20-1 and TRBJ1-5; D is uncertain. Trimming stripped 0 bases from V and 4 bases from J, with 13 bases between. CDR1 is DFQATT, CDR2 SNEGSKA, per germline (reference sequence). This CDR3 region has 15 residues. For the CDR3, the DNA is TGCAGTGCTAGAGATCCCCGGTTTACGAATCAGCCCCAGCATTTT. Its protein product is CSARDPRFTNQPQHF.

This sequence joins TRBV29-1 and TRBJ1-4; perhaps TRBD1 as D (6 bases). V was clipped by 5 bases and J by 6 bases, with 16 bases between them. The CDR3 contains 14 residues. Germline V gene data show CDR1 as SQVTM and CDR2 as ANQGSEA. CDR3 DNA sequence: TGCAGCGTTACCCTCACAGGGACTGATGAAAAACTGTTTTTT. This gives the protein CSVTLTGTDEKLFF.

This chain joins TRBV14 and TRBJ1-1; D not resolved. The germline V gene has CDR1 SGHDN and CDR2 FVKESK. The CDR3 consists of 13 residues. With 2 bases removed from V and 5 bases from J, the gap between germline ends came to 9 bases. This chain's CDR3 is CASSQWSGTEAFF. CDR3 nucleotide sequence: TGTGCCAGCAGCCAATGGAGTGGGACTGAAGCTTTCTTT.

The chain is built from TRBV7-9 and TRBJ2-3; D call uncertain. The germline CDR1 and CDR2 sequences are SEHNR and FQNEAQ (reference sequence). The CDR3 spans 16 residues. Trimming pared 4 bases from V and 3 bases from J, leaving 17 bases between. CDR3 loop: CASSSRARPKTDTQYF. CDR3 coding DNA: TGTGCCAGCAGCTCCCGGGCCCGCCCGAAGACAGATACGCAGTATTTT.

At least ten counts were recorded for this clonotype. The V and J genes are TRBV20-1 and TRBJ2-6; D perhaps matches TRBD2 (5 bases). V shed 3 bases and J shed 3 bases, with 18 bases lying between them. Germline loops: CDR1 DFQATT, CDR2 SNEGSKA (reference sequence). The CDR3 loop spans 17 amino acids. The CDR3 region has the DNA TGCAGTGCTAGTCACCCCACCCTAGCAATTGGGGCCAACGTCCTGACTTTC. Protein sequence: CSASHPTLAIGANVLTF.

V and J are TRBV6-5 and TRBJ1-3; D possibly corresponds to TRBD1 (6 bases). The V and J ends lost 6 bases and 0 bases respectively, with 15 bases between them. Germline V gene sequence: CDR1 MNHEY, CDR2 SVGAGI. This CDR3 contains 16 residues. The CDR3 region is CASSKNRAISGNTIYF. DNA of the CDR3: TGTGCCAGCAGCAAAAACAGGGCTATCTCTGGAAACACCATATATTTT.

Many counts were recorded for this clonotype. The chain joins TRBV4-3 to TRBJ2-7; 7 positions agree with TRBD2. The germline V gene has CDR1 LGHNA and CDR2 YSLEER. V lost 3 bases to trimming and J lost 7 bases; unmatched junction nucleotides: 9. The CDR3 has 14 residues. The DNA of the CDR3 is TGCGCCAGCAGCCAGCAAGCGGGACTGAGTGAGCAGTACTTC. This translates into CASSQQAGLSEQYF.

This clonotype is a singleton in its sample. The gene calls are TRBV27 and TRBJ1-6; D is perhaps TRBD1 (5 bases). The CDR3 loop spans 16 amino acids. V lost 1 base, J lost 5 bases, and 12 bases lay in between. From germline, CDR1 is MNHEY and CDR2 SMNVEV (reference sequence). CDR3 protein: CASSLWGLGNNSPLHF. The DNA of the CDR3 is TGTGCCAGCAGTTTATGGGGGTTAGGGAATAATTCACCCCTCCACTTT.